This T cell receptor (beta chain) came from a study of technical replicates of blood from a few donors. The method was immunoSEQ multiplex PCR; TCRdb's version includes in-frame clones alone and lacks a portion of them. In the table there are almost 65,000 clones, around 88% of which are singletons. Trimming took 0 bases from V and 2 from J, leaving 11 bases between them. This CDR3 is 15 amino acids long. CDR1 is SGDLS, CDR2 YYNGEE, per germline. Sequenced material: PBMCs. The chain couples TRBV9 to TRBJ2-5, with a tentative D call TRBD2 (6 bases). This TCR was recovered from a human donor in good health. Some clones in this sample may be carry-over from other donors' samples. The DNA of the CDR3 is TGTGCCAGCAGCGTAGATTGGGGACTGCAAGAGACCCAGTACTTC. It is translated as CASSVDWGLQETQYF.